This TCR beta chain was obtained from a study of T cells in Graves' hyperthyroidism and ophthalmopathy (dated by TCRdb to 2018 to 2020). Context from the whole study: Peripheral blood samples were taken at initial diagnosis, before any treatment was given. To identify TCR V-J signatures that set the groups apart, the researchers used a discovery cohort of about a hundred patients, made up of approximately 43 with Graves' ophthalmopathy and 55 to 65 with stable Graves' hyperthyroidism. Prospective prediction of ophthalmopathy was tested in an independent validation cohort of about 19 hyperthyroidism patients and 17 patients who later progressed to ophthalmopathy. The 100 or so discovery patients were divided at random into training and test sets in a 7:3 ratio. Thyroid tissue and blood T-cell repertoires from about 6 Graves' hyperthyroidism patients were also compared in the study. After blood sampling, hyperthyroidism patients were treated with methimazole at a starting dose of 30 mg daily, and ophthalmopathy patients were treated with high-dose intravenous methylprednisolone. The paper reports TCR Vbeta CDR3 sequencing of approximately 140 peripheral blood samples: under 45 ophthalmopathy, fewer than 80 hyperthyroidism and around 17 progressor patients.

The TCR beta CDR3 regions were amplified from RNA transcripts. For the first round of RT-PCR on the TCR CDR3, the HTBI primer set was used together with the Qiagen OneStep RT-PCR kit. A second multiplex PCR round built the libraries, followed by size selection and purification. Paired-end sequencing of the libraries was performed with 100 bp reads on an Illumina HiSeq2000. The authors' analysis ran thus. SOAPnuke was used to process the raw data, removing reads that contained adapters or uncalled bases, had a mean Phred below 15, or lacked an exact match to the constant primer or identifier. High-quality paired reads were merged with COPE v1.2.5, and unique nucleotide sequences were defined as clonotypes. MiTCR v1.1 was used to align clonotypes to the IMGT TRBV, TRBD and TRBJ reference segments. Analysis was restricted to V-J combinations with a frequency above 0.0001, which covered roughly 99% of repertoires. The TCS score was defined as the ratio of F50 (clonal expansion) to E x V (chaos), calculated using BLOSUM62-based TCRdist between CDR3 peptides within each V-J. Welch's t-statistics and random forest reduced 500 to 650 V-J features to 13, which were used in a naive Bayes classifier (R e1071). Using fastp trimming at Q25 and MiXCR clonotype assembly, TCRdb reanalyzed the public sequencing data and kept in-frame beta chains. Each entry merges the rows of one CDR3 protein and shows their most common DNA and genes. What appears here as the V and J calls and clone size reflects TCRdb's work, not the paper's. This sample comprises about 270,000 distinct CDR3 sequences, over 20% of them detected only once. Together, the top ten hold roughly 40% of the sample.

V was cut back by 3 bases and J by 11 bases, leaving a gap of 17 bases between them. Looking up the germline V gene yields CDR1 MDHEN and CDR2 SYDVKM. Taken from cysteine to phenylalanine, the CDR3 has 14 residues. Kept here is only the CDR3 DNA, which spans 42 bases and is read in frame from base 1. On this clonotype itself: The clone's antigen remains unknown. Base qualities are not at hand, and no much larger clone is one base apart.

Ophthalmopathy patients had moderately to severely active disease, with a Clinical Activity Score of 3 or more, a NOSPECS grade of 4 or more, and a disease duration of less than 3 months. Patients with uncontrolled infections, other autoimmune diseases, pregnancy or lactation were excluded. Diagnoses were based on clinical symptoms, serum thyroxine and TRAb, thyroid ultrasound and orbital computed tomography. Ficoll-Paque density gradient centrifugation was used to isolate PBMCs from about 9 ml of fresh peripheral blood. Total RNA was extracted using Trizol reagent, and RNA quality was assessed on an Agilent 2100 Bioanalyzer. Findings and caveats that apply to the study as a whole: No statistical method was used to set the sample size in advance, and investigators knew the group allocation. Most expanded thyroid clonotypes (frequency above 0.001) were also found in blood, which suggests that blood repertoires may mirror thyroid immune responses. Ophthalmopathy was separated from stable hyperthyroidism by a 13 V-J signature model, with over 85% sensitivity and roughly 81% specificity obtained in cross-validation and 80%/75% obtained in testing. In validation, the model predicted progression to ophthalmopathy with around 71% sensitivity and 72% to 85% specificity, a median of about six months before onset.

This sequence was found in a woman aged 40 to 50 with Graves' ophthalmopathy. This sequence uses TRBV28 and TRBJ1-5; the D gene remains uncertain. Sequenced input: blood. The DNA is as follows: TGTGCCAGCAGTTTTAGGATTGGCGCCCAGGCCCAGCATTTT. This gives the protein CASSFRIGAQAQHF.